The present TCR beta chain was sequenced within a study of CXCR3-negative and CXCR3-positive naive CD8 T cells. Looking at the study overall: Sequencing yielded around 150 million TRB reads, roughly 1.5 +/- 0.3 million per library.

CDR1 MDHEN and CDR2 SYDVKM come from the germline V gene. The length of the CDR3 is 14 residues. 5' RACE with UMI labels generated the TRB cDNA libraries. TCRdb reprocessed the 5' RACE reads, with one entry per CDR3 protein and no DNA. The sample data list 90,000 to 95,000 distinct CDR3 sequences. The receptor was derived from a human donor in good health. Some clones in this sample may be carry-over from other donors' samples. The chain is built from TRBV28 and TRBJ1-2; the D gene TCRdb calls, TRBD1, cannot be checked with no DNA. Input material: naive CXCR3- CD8+ T cells from blood. Subset reported: CD45RO-CCR7+CD27+CD95- naive CD8+ T cells lacking CXCR3 (TNR3-). The CDR3 spells CASTLLQGLYGYTF.